The following is a T cell receptor (beta chain) sequence with its context. V dropped 6 bases and J dropped 3 bases, with 11 bases sitting between them. This CDR3 region has 13 residues. Symptom resolution, clearance, or two negative PCRs marked donors in Cohort 3 as recovered. The sample is drawn from a study of blood T cell repertoires in COVID-19. For the study at large: The origin of the acute and convalescent COVID-19 samples was the United States, Italy and Spain.

Study processing details: It was from reference gene primer amplification that nucleated cell counts were estimated. Clones were read by immunoSEQ multiplex PCR, and TCRdb kept only the in-frame ones, dropping some. V and J calls and clone size follow that table, whereas D and trimming were derived from the DNA. This table has roughly 360,000 clones, under 85% appearing once. V and J are TRBV12-3 or TRBV12-4 and TRBJ1-1, with D uncertain. Sequencing used PBMCs or T cells enriched from blood (not recorded which). The receptor was isolated from a woman aged 45-65 years who had recovered from COVID-19. The CDR3 bases are TGTGCCAGCAGCCCCCTTATTGACACTGAAGCTTTCTTT. As protein: CASSPLIDTEAFF.